These T cell receptor beta chains were read from a single sample in a study of T cells in Graves' hyperthyroidism and ophthalmopathy. TCRdb reanalysed the multiplex PCR reads using MiXCR and keeps one entry per CDR3 protein. The sample records fewer than 250,000 distinct CDR3 sequences, about 15% being singletons. Sequencing input: blood. Every receptor here comes from a man aged 50 or older with Graves' hyperthyroidism. CDR3s include the opening cysteine and the closing phenylalanine or tryptophan. Fields, in order: clone size, J gene, D gene, V gene, CDR3 protein, CDR3 DNA. D genes are given only for firm matches. Clone size is shown for a subset of rows, as once, few, many or a class of expanded clone.

- TRBJ2-5 TRBD1 TRBV6-1 CASSTTGTGSVAQYF TGTGCCAGCAGTACCACGGGGACAGGATCGGTGGCCCAGTACTTC
many TRBJ2-2 TRBD2 TRBV6-2/TRBV6-3 CASSLRSGSFSTGELFF TGTGCCAGCAGTTTGCGTAGCGGGAGTTTCAGCACCGGGGAGCTGTTTTTT
many TRBJ2-7 - TRBV5-1 CASSLQDRGEQYF TGCGCCAGCAGCTTGCAGGATCGAGGCGAGCAGTACTTC
many TRBJ2-2 TRBD1 TRBV12-3/TRBV12-4 CASSYRGLGAGELFF TGTGCCAGCAGTTACAGGGGGCTTGGCGCCGGGGAGCTGTTTTTT
- TRBJ2-2 - TRBV19 CASRGFGTGELFF TGTGCCAGTCGGGGGTTCGGGACCGGGGAGCTGTTTTTT
many TRBJ2-6 TRBD1 TRBV7-9 CASSSHRGPSSGANVLTF TGTGCCAGCAGCTCCCACAGGGGCCCTAGCTCTGGGGCCAACGTCCTGACTTTC
- TRBJ2-7 TRBD2 TRBV4-1 CASSTPPGTSFYEQYF TGCGCCAGCAGCACACCCCCCGGGACTAGCTTTTACGAGCAGTACTTC
many TRBJ2-3 - TRBV7-9 CASSLVAGSDTQYF TGTGCCAGCAGCTTAGTGGCGGGGTCAGATACGCAGTATTTT
- TRBJ2-3 - TRBV10-3 CAIREGADTQYF TGTGCCATCAGGGAGGGGGCAGATACGCAGTATTTT
- TRBJ2-1 TRBD2 TRBV5-1 CASSLAGIAGGTYNEQFF TGCGCCAGCAGCTTGGCCGGAATAGCGGGCGGCACCTACAATGAGCAGTTCTTC
- TRBJ2-2 - TRBV18 CASSPNSERTGELFF TGTGCCAGCTCACCGAATAGCGAGAGGACCGGGGAGCTGTTTTTT
- TRBJ1-4 - TRBV5-1 CASSLAPGAGEKLFF TGCGCCAGCAGCTTGGCCCCGGGGGCGGGTGAAAAACTGTTTTTT
- TRBJ1-3 - TRBV13 CASSARFGSGNTIYF TGTGCCAGCAGCGCACGATTTGGCTCTGGAAACACCATATATTTT
many TRBJ2-3 TRBD1 TRBV27 CASSRTGSTDTQYF TGTGCCAGCAGCCGGACAGGAAGCACAGATACGCAGTATTTT
- TRBJ2-5 - TRBV4-1 CASSQDWGLQETQYF TGCGCCAGCAGCCAAGATTGGGGACTTCAAGAGACCCAGTACTTC
many TRBJ2-7 - TRBV7-2 CASSAHRSGQEQYF TGTGCCAGCAGCGCCCACAGGAGCGGTCAAGAGCAGTACTTC
few TRBJ1-3 - TRBV13 CASSFGFSGNTIYF TGTGCCAGCAGTTTTGGGTTCTCTGGAAACACCATATATTTT
- TRBJ2-3 TRBD2 TRBV24-1 CATSDPGLAGGLDTQYF TGTGCCACCAGTGATCCCGGACTAGCGGGAGGATTAGATACGCAGTATTTT
- TRBJ2-3 - TRBV29-1 CSPQRGDTQYF TGCAGTCCTCAGAGGGGAGATACGCAGTATTTT
- TRBJ1-2 - TRBV3-1 CASSPWGGDYYGYTF TGTGCCAGCAGTCCTTGGGGAGGGGATTACTATGGCTACACCTTC
- TRBJ2-5 TRBD1 TRBV12-3/TRBV12-4 CASSLRTGGRMETQYF TGTGCCAGCAGTCTCCGGACAGGGGGAAGAATGGAGACCCAGTACTTC
many TRBJ2-7 - TRBV7-7 CASSLGPRDEQYF TGTGCTAGCAGCTTAGGCCCCCGAGACGAGCAGTACTTC
many TRBJ2-1 - TRBV12-3/TRBV12-4 CASSLDSSEQFF TGTGCCAGCAGCCTGGACAGTTCTGAGCAGTTCTTC
- TRBJ2-7 TRBD1 TRBV6-2/TRBV6-3 CASSFFMGTEEHYEQYF TGTGCCAGCAGTTTTTTTATGGGGACAGAGGAACACTACGAGCAGTACTTC
few TRBJ2-5 - TRBV18 CASSPMTQGETQYF TGTGCCAGCTCACCAATGACCCAGGGAGAGACCCAGTACTTC
many TRBJ1-3 - TRBV12-3/TRBV12-4 CASSFGGSGNTIYF TGTGCCAGCAGTTTTGGAGGGTCTGGAAACACCATATATTTT
- TRBJ2-3 - TRBV18 CASSPPGRVTDTQYF TGTGCCAGCTCACCTCCCGGACGGGTCACAGATACGCAGTATTTT
many TRBJ2-3 - TRBV2 CASSVGLGNTDTQYF TGTGCCAGCAGTGTAGGGCTAGGGAATACAGATACGCAGTATTTT
- TRBJ2-7 TRBD2 TRBV28 CASRLGGRLAGRAYEQYF TGTGCCAGCAGACTGGGTGGGCGATTAGCGGGAAGGGCCTACGAGCAGTACTTC
- TRBJ1-1 - TRBV4-2 CASSQSGRTNTEAFF TGTGCCAGCAGCCAATCGGGAAGGACGAACACTGAAGCTTTCTTT
medium-sized TRBJ2-1 - TRBV18 CASSPPVAGHNEQFF TGTGCCAGCTCACCACCGGTGGCAGGGCACAATGAGCAGTTCTTC
few TRBJ2-2 - TRBV9 CASSVGTSSGELFF TGTGCCAGCAGCGTCGGGACTTCGTCCGGGGAGCTGTTTTTT
- TRBJ1-5 - TRBV6-6 CASSYSVGNSNQPQHF TGTGCCAGCAGTTACTCGGTCGGGAATAGCAATCAGCCCCAGCATTTT
many TRBJ2-3 - TRBV5-1 CASSPMDSRSTDTQYF TGCGCCAGCAGCCCGATGGACAGCCGGAGCACAGATACGCAGTATTTT
- TRBJ1-1 - TRBV28 CASRIRDINTEAFF TGTGCCAGCAGAATCCGGGACATTAACACTGAAGCTTTCTTT
many TRBJ2-5 TRBD1 TRBV28 CASSLGQGIETQYF TGTGCCAGCAGTCTAGGACAGGGAATAGAGACCCAGTACTTC
many TRBJ2-2 - TRBV11-2 CASSLSPGSANTGELFF TGTGCCAGCAGCTTAAGTCCGGGATCCGCGAACACCGGGGAGCTGTTTTTT
few TRBJ2-1 TRBD2 TRBV5-1 CASSPGTSGPENEQFF TGCGCCAGCAGCCCGGGGACTAGCGGACCAGAGAATGAGCAGTTCTTC
many TRBJ2-1 TRBD2 TRBV11-2 CASSSLAGGPYNEQFF TGTGCCAGCAGCTCGCTAGCGGGAGGGCCTTACAATGAGCAGTTCTTC
many TRBJ2-3 - TRBV12-3/TRBV12-4 CASNPWGAGTDTQYF TGTGCCAGCAACCCGTGGGGGGCCGGCACAGATACGCAGTATTTT
few TRBJ2-5 - TRBV5-4 CASSLELVQETQYF TGTGCCAGCAGCTTGGAGCTTGTCCAAGAGACCCAGTACTTC
many TRBJ2-1 TRBD2 TRBV6-1 CASSGGLAGGPGEQFF TGTGCCAGCAGTGGGGGGCTAGCGGGAGGGCCGGGTGAGCAGTTCTTC
few TRBJ2-7 - TRBV28 CASSPTGYTYEQYF TGTGCCAGCAGCCCCACAGGGTACACCTACGAGCAGTACTTC
many TRBJ2-1 - TRBV20-1 CSARTGEDYNEQFF TGCAGTGCTAGAACAGGGGAGGACTACAATGAGCAGTTCTTC